This T cell receptor beta chain was captured in a study of T-cell reconstitution after alpha-beta-depleted transplantation in children. Construction of the TCRbeta library involved unique molecular identifiers. Each CDR3 protein gets one entry after TCRdb re-called the PCR reads with MiXCR. The sample lists around 400,000 distinct CDR3 sequences, 11% seen once, with 4.5% to 7% in the top ten. This clonotype was picked up a small number of times. The CDR3 has 16 residues. CDR1 is LNHDA, CDR2 SQIVND, per germline (reference sequence). The V gene end was trimmed by 5 bases and the J gene end by 3 bases; junction bases not matched to a gene: 6.

The V call is TRBV19, the J call TRBJ2-1, with 11 bases fitting TRBD2. The TCR was taken from a human donor who donated a stem cell graft to a child with acute myeloid leukemia. The sequencing used PBMCs from the stem cell graft donor, collected from the stem cell graft. CDR3 residues: CASSSRLAGGYNEQFF. The CDR3 nucleotides read TGTGCCAGTAGTTCTCGGCTAGCGGGAGGCTACAATGAGCAGTTCTTC.